The 3 T cell receptor beta chains in this list originate from one sample, sequenced in a study of shared clonotypes between healthy human individuals. Produced via immunoSEQ multiplex PCR; TCRdb's table is partial and in-frame only. The sample has about 1 million clones; 60% to 80% are singletons. Input material: memory CD4+ T cells sorted from blood. As for subset: CD45RA-negative fraction. The source of these receptors is a man aged 18 to 30 in good health.

The chain employs TRBV7-9 and TRBJ2-7; the D gene is possibly TRBD1 (5 bases). Germline CDR1 is SEHNR and CDR2 is FQNEAQ (reference sequence). Trimming shortened V by 5 bases and J by 4 bases, and 15 bases separated the two germline ends. CDR3 length equals 14 residues. This chain's CDR3 is CASSPVSGPYEQYF. DNA of the CDR3: TGTGCCAGCAGCCCCGTTTCAGGGCCTTACGAGCAGTACTTC.

This clone has ten or more counts. This specimen includes other DNA sequences encoding the same CDR3. V usage is TRBV4-3 and J usage is TRBJ2-3; the match to TRBD2 covers 10 bases. The V segment lost 1 base and the J segment 1 base; nucleotides outside the gene matches: 5. This CDR3 contains 17 residues. CDR1 is LGHNA and CDR2 is YSLEER in the germline V gene. The DNA for the CDR3 is TGCGCCAGCAGCCAAGTTCTAGCGGGAGTGGGCACAGATACGCAGTATTTT. Its protein is CASSQVLAGVGTDTQYF.

The chain is built from TRBV7-2 and TRBJ1-4; TRBD1 might be the D (5 bases). CDR3 length equals 14 residues. Trimming stripped 3 bases from V and 5 bases from J, with 10 bases between. Looked up from germline, CDR1 is SGHTA and CDR2 is FQGNSA. CDR3 DNA sequence: TGTGCCAGCAGCTTCGGGGCCTACAATGAAAAACTGTTTTTT. Its protein product is CASSFGAYNEKLFF. The variable domain in full, with the rest retrieved from reference TRBV7-2 and TRBJ1-4, is GAGVSQSPSNKVTEKGKDVELRCDPISGHTALYWYRQSLGQGLEFLIYFQGNSAPDKSGLPSDRFSAERTGGSVSTLTIQRTQQEDSAVYLCASSFGAYNEKLFFGSGTQLSVL.